The 27 T cell receptor beta chains in this list originate from one sample, sequenced in a study of response to subunit inactivated influenza vaccine. TCRdb re-called the RT-PCR reads through MiXCR, storing one row per CDR3 protein. The sample carries approximately 490,000 distinct CDR3 sequences, roughly 7.6% recorded once. The sample consisted of PBMCs from blood, taken around 2 years after vaccination. The receptors derive from a man in his fifties or sixties who received an inactivated influenza vaccine.

This clonotype was seen many times. V and J are TRBV12-3 or TRBV12-4 and TRBJ1-5, with 7 bases fitting TRBD1. V gave up 6 bases and J gave up 6 bases; unmatched junction bases: 5. This CDR3 spans 13 amino acids. CDR3 amino acids: CASSDRASQPQHF. The CDR3, as DNA: TGTGCCAGCAGCGACAGGGCCAGTCAGCCCCAGCATTTT.

The chain combines TRBV30 with TRBJ2-2, with 7 bases matching TRBD2. The length of the CDR3 is 15 residues. Germline V gives CDR1 GTSNPN, CDR2 SVGIG (reference sequence). The junction had 6 bases not matched to a gene; V was cut back by 2 bases and J by 3 bases. The CDR3 sequence is CAWSRGDPDTGELFF. The CDR3 coding sequence is TGTGCCTGGAGTCGGGGGGACCCGGACACCGGGGAGCTGTTTTTT.

Many counts were recorded for this clonotype. The chain is built from TRBV28 and TRBJ2-3; 14 bases map to TRBD2. V dropped 2 bases and J dropped 3; count of bases not matched to a gene: 13. CDR3 length equals 20 residues. CDR1 and CDR2 (germline): MDHEN, SYDVKM. CDR3 sequence reads: CASSLVGLAGAWSGTDTQYF. As DNA, the CDR3 is TGTGCCAGCAGTTTAGTGGGACTAGCGGGGGCTTGGTCTGGAACAGATACGCAGTATTTT.

In this sample, this clonotype turned up a few times. This rearrangement joins TRBV11-1 to TRBJ2-1; TRBD2 is a possible D gene (6 bases). Trimming took off 4 bases at V and 0 bases at J, with 19 bases between the two ends. There are 18 residues in the CDR3. Germline CDR1 reads SGHAT; CDR2 reads FQDESV (reference sequence). In nucleotides, the CDR3 is TGTGCCAGCAGCTCCCTCGGGGGACTGCCCCGCTCCTACAATGAGCAGTTCTTC. Translated: CASSSLGGLPRSYNEQFF.

This clonotype was counted at least ten times. The chain employs TRBV6-1 and TRBJ1-2; D gene ambiguous. Trimming left V 5 bases short and J 4 bases short, with 11 bases between. CDR1 and CDR2 from the germline V gene are MNHNS and SASEGT. The CDR3 runs 13 residues. In DNA, the CDR3 is TGTGCCAGCAGTCCAGGAGTCCTCTATGGCTACACCTTC. It translates to CASSPGVLYGYTF.

This clonotype has at least ten counts. The CDR3 is CASSGVGLAGYYLNNEQFF. In nucleotides, the CDR3 is TGTGCCAGCAGCGGAGTGGGACTAGCGGGATACTATCTCAACAATGAGCAGTTCTTC. The chain employs TRBV11-1 and TRBJ2-1; 13 bases match TRBD2. J was trimmed by 5 bases and V by 5 bases; bases with no gene match: 15. CDR3 length equals 19 residues. Germline CDR1 reads SGHAT; CDR2 reads FQDESV (reference sequence).

This clonotype was found a few times. The chain joins TRBV20-1 to TRBJ2-7, with 12 bases that match TRBD1. Germline CDR1 DFQATT, CDR2 SNEGSKA (reference sequence). Losses at the gene ends were 2 bases for V and 3 bases for J; bases not matched to a gene: 8. This CDR3 contains 16 residues. CDR3 coding DNA: TGCAGTGCTAGACCCCGGTGGGACAGGGGGCTCTACGAGCAGTACTTC. Translated: CSARPRWDRGLYEQYF.

This clonotype was seen only a few times. The V gene is TRBV20-1, the J gene TRBJ1-2; 10 bases fit TRBD1. With V trimmed by 5 bases and J by 4 bases, 4 bases remained unmatched. The CDR3 consists of 13 residues. CDR1 is DFQATT, CDR2 SNEGSKA, per germline (reference sequence). The CDR3 sequence: CSAERTGGYGYTF. As DNA, the CDR3 is TGCAGTGCTGAAAGGACAGGGGGCTATGGCTACACCTTC.

This clonotype appeared a few times. The chain carries TRBV28 and TRBJ1-6, with 9 bases lining up with TRBD1. Per the germline V gene, CDR1 is MDHEN and CDR2 is SYDVKM. V gave up 6 bases and J gave up 7 bases; unmatched junction bases: 10. The CDR3 has 16 residues. The CDR3 here is CASSYLTGQGNSPLHF. CDR3 nucleotides: TGTGCCAGCAGCTATTTAACGGGACAGGGCAATTCACCCCTCCACTTT.

Only a few counts were recorded for this clonotype. The chain recombines TRBV28 with TRBJ1-6, with a possible D match to TRBD1 (6 bases). CDR1 is MDHEN and CDR2 is SYDVKM in the germline V gene. The CDR3 covers 14 residues. V was pared by 6 bases and J by 2 bases, with 8 bases between. The CDR3 sequence: CASSQGTYNSPLHF. CDR3 nucleotide sequence: TGTGCCAGCAGCCAGGGGACCTATAATTCACCCCTCCACTTT. Looking up the rest from reference TRBV28 and TRBJ1-6 gives the full variable domain: DVKVTQSSRYLVKRTGEKVFLECVQDMDHENMFWYRQDPGLGLRLIYFSYDVKMKEKGDIPEGYSVSREKKERFSLILESASTNQTSMYLCASSQGTYNSPLHFGNGTRLTVT.

In this sample, this clonotype turned up many times. The chain has TRBV2 and TRBJ2-5; D unresolved. The length of the CDR3 is 13 residues. V lost 1 base to trimming and J lost 5 bases, with 8 bases between them. Germline CDR1 and CDR2: SNHLY and FYNNEI. This chain's CDR3 is CASSEVLGETQYF. The CDR3 DNA reads as TGTGCCAGCAGTGAAGTCTTGGGGGAGACCCAGTACTTC.

The chain uses TRBV20-1 and TRBJ2-1; TRBD1 is a possible D gene (6 bases). V shed 1 base and J shed 1 base, with 20 bases lying between them. The germline V gene encodes CDR1 DFQATT and CDR2 SNEGSKA (reference sequence). The CDR3 covers 18 residues. The CDR3 is CSARGAGERADSYNEQFF. DNA of the CDR3: TGCAGTGCTAGAGGGGCAGGGGAGCGAGCGGATTCCTACAATGAGCAGTTCTTC.

The table lists this clonotype with many counts. The chain uses TRBV5-1 and TRBJ2-1; 7 bases agree with TRBD2. V shed 3 bases and J 0 bases; nucleotides not matched to a gene: 6. The germline V gene encodes CDR1 SGHRS and CDR2 YFSETQ. The CDR3 has 16 residues. The CDR3 protein is CASSSNSGASYNEQFF. The CDR3 bases are TGCGCCAGCAGCTCCAACAGCGGGGCCTCCTACAATGAGCAGTTCTTC.

The chain has TRBV7-6 and TRBJ1-1; D gene ambiguous. There are 15 residues in the CDR3. Trimming left V 1 base short and J 2 bases short, with 11 bases between. Germline CDR1 and CDR2: SGHVS and FNYEAQ. In nucleotides, the CDR3 is TGTGCCAGCAGCTTAGGTCCGATATCTAACACTGAAGCTTTCTTT. It translates to CASSLGPISNTEAFF. The complete variable domain, with remaining parts taken from reference TRBV7-6 and TRBJ1-1, reads GAGVSQSPRYKVTKRGQDVALRCDPISGHVSLYWYRQALGQGPEFLTYFNYEAQQDKSGLPNDRFSAERPEGSISTLTIQRTEQRDSAMYRCASSLGPISNTEAFFGQGTRLTVV.

This clonotype was recorded a few times. V usage is TRBV19 and J usage is TRBJ1-5; D perhaps matches TRBD1 (6 bases). CDR3 size: 16 residues. V shed 1 base and J shed 2 bases, with 12 bases lying between them. CDR1 LNHDA and CDR2 SQIVND come from the germline V gene (reference sequence). CDR3 protein: CASSIAGAQGNQPQHF. In DNA form, the CDR3 reads TGTGCCAGTAGTATAGCAGGGGCGCAGGGCAATCAGCCCCAGCATTTT.

This clonotype was found a few times. V usage is TRBV10-3 and J usage is TRBJ2-5, with 9 bases fitting TRBD2. Trimming took 10 bases from V and 3 from J; bases not matched to a gene: 3. From germline, CDR1 is ENHRY and CDR2 SYGVKD. The CDR3 sequence is 12 residues long. CDR3 in amino acids: CATAGGEETQYF. The CDR3 DNA follows: TGTGCCACAGCGGGAGGAGAAGAGACCCAGTACTTC.

This clonotype was seen ten or more times. The chain links TRBV19 to TRBJ2-3, with 9 bases that match TRBD2. CDR3 size: 15 residues. V was pared by 4 bases and J by 1 base, with 3 bases of the junction left unmatched. CDR1 and CDR2 from the germline V gene are LNHDA and SQIVND (reference sequence). The CDR3 nucleotides read TGTGCCAGTAGTAGGCGACTAGCGGGCACAGATACGCAGTATTTT. This gives the protein CASSRRLAGTDTQYF. The complete variable domain, with remaining parts taken from reference TRBV19 and TRBJ2-3, reads DGGITQSPKYLFRKEGQNVTLSCEQNLNHDAMYWYRQDPGQGLRLIYYSQIVNDFQKGDIAEGYSVSREKKESFPLTVTSAQKNPTAFYLCASSRRLAGTDTQYFGPGTRLTVL.

The CDR3 region has the DNA TGTGCCAGCAGCTTAAGCAGGGCAGAGACCCAGTACTTC. The encoded protein is CASSLSRAETQYF. The chain recombines TRBV7-6 with TRBJ2-5, with D possibly being TRBD1 (5 bases). Per the germline V gene, CDR1 is SGHVS and CDR2 is FNYEAQ. Trimming removed 2 bases at V and 4 bases at J, with 8 bases between. The CDR3 covers 13 residues.

The chain links TRBV18 to TRBJ1-6; no clear D gene. CDR3 length: 13 amino acids. Trimming removed 6 bases at V and 0 bases at J, with 3 bases between. Germline values: CDR1 KGHSH, CDR2 LQKENI. This CDR3 reads CASSDSYNSPLHF. The CDR3 DNA reads as TGTGCCAGCTCTGACTCCTATAATTCACCCCTCCACTTT.

This clonotype has ten or more counts. The gene calls are TRBV5-4 and TRBJ1-3; D unclear. Germline CDR1 is SGHNT and CDR2 is YYREEE (reference sequence). This CDR3 has 12 amino acids. V was cut by 4 bases and J by 3 bases, with 5 bases left in between. CDR3 bases: TGTGCCAGCAGCGGGGATGGAAACACCATATATTTT. Protein sequence: CASSGDGNTIYF. Full variable domain (rest looked up from reference TRBV5-4 and TRBJ1-3): ETGVTQSPTHLIKTRGQQVTLRCSSQSGHNTVSWYQQALGQGPQFIFQYYREEENGRGNFPPRFSGLQFPNYSSELNVNALELDDSALYLCASSGDGNTIYFGEGSWLTVV.

This clonotype was counted at least ten times. The rearrangement uses TRBV20-1 and TRBJ2-3, with TRBD2 matching over 15 bases. After removal of 1 base from V and 0 bases from J, the junction contained 8 bases not matched to a gene. CDR1 is DFQATT, CDR2 SNEGSKA, per germline (reference sequence). This CDR3 comprises 19 residues. The CDR3 protein is CSARGAGTSGGTSTDTQYF. CDR3 DNA: TGCAGTGCTAGAGGGGCCGGGACTAGCGGGGGGACTAGCACAGATACGCAGTATTTT.

This chain links TRBV20-1 with TRBJ1-1; D possibly corresponds to TRBD1 (5 bases). The CDR3 is 14 residues long. V was cut by 2 bases and J by 1 base, with 11 bases left in between. The germline V gene encodes CDR1 DFQATT and CDR2 SNEGSKA (reference sequence). In nucleotides, the CDR3 is TGCAGTGCTAGACAGGGAGTTGGGAACACTGAAGCTTTCTTT. Its protein product is CSARQGVGNTEAFF.

This clonotype appeared many times. This chain joins TRBV10-3 and TRBJ1-1; maybe TRBD1 (5 bases). The germline gives CDR1 ENHRY, CDR2 SYGVKD. This CDR3 comprises 13 residues. V was trimmed by 4 bases and J by 2 bases, leaving 8 bases between them. The CDR3 sequence is CAISVDSNTEAFF. For the CDR3, the DNA is TGTGCCATCAGTGTTGACAGTAACACTGAAGCTTTCTTT.

This clonotype was detected a few times. CDR3 amino acids: CASSQERRVTGELFF. The CDR3 DNA is TGCGCCAGCAGCCAAGAACGAAGAGTAACCGGGGAGCTGTTTTTT. The chain combines TRBV4-1 with TRBJ2-2, with D unresolved. Germline assignment: CDR1 MGHRA and CDR2 YSYEKL. Between the trimmed V and J ends, which lost 0 bases and 5 bases, there was a span of 10 bases. CDR3 length equals 15 residues.

This clonotype came up many times. CDR3 DNA: TGTGCCACAAGACCGGGACAGCTTAATTCACCCCTCCACTTT. Its translation: CATRPGQLNSPLHF. The chain combines TRBV28 with TRBJ1-6, with 7 positions matching TRBD1. Germline V gives CDR1 MDHEN, CDR2 SYDVKM. The V and J ends lost 10 bases and 6 bases, in that order; junction bases with no gene match: 9. CDR3 size: 14 residues.

This clonotype has only a few counts. This chain uses TRBV18 with TRBJ1-1; no clear D. Germline V CDR1 and CDR2: KGHSH, LQKENI. The CDR3 extends over 14 amino acids. V gave up 6 bases and J gave up 3 bases, with 14 bases separating them. CDR3 region: CASSPSVGDTEAFF. The CDR3 nucleotides read TGTGCCAGCTCCCCTTCGGTCGGCGACACTGAAGCTTTCTTT.

This clonotype came up a few times. This chain joins TRBV5-1 and TRBJ2-1; 7 nucleotides agree with TRBD2. J gave up 7 bases and V 0 bases, and 4 bases lay outside the gene matches. The germline V gene encodes CDR1 SGHRS and CDR2 YFSETQ. The CDR3 consists of 14 residues. In DNA form, the CDR3 reads TGCGCCAGCAGCTTGGGGAGCGGGGCGAATGAGCAGTTCTTC. As protein: CASSLGSGANEQFF.